The next 12 T cell receptor beta chains were all read from a single sample in a study of tissue T cells after allogeneic stem cell transplantation. Repertoires were generated with immunoSEQ multiplex PCR, while TCRdb's copy carries only in-frame clones and drops some. The table shows some 3,200 clones, with roughly 52% occurring only once. Time point given: mouse harvest day 7 after allogeneic transplant. Mouse grafts combined 10^7 T-cell-depleted bone marrow cells with 10^6 splenic CD5+ T cells. Specimen: gut tissue. These receptor sequences come from a female BALB/c mouse given C57BL/6 T cells with graft-versus-host disease after an allogeneic hematopoietic cell transplant.

A note on this clone: Germline and genes here are mouse. The missing CDR3 end, 1 residue past where the read stops, is filled in from the germline J gene. V and J are TRBV16 and TRBJ2-3; D might be TRBD1 (5 bases). Germline-derived CDR1 and CDR2 are SGHSA and FRNQAP. Trimming stripped 3 bases from V and 4 bases from J, with 11 bases between. The CDR3 contains 14 residues. Partial CDR3 DNA: TGTGCAAGCAGCTTCCCCGCAGGGCCAGAAACGCTGTAT. Translated, it gives CASSFPAGPETLY. The whole CDR3 is CASSFPAGPETLYF.

Remarks on this clone: Gene names and germline match the mouse. The CDR3 end lies 1 residue beyond the end of the read and is filled in from the germline J gene. The chain is built from TRBV13-1 and TRBJ2-7; D might be TRBD2 (6 bases). CDR1 and CDR2 from the germline V gene are NSHNY and SYGAGN. The CDR3 runs to 13 residues. The V end lost 3 bases, the J end lost 3 bases, and 10 bases lay between the germline ends. CDR3 residues: CASSGTGFYEQYF. CDR3 DNA (partial): TGTGCCAGCAGTGGAACTGGGTTCTATGAACAGTAC.

A remark on this clone: Gene labels here are mouse ones. The observed sequence ends 1 residue before the CDR3 terminus, with the missing tail filled in from the germline J gene. The rearrangement links TRBV31 to TRBJ2-7; 7 bases align to TRBD2. With V trimmed by 0 bases and J by 3 bases, 5 bases remained unmatched. Germline V gene data show CDR1 as GKSSPN and CDR2 as SITVG. This CDR3 contains 14 residues. The sequenced part of the CDR3 DNA is TGTGCCTGGAGTCTAGGAACTGGGGTCTATGAACAGTAC. Protein: CAWSLGTGVYEQY. The full-length CDR3 reads as CAWSLGTGVYEQYF.

About this clone itself: The gene symbols are mouse symbols. The read ends 1 residue early relative to the CDR3; the germline J gene fills the gap. The rearrangement joins TRBV26 to TRBJ2-7; TRBD2 aligns across 9 bases. The germline gives CDR1 KGHPV, CDR2 FQNQEV (reference sequence). The CDR3 sequence is 14 residues long. The trim removed 5 bases at V and 0 bases at J, leaving 2 bases unmatched. The DNA read from the CDR3 is TGTGCCAGCAGTAGGACTGGGGTCTCCTATGAACAGTAC. This codes for CASSRTGVSYEQY. The full CDR3 reads CASSRTGVSYEQYF.

There are a few counts of this clone. Each gene name is a mouse one. With the read ending 1 residue before the CDR3 end, the germline J gene is used to fill in that end. The rearrangement links TRBV26 to TRBJ2-7; TRBD2 aligns across 9 bases. The CDR3 consists of 15 residues. CDR1 and CDR2 from the germline V gene are KGHPV and FQNQEV (reference sequence). V gave up 1 base and J gave up 0 bases; unmatched junction bases: 1. The sequenced part of the CDR3 DNA is TGTGCCAGCAGTCTGTTCTGGGGGGGCTCCTATGAACAGTAC. It translates to CASSLFWGGSYEQY. The full CDR3 sequence reads CASSLFWGGSYEQYF.

Concerning this clone itself: Gene names denote mouse genes. The read ends 1 residue before the CDR3 terminus; that terminus is restored from the germline J gene. V gene TRBV13-3 combines with J gene TRBJ2-7; 9 positions agree with TRBD1. Germline CDR1 is NNHDY and CDR2 is SYVADS. The V segment lost 4 bases and the J segment 3 bases; nucleotides outside the gene matches: 2. The length of the CDR3 is 13 residues. The CDR3 spells CASSWDRDYEQYF. CDR3 DNA (partial): TGTGCCAGCAGTTGGGACAGGGACTATGAACAGTAC.

A remark on this clone: Genes here carry mouse names. The sequence runs out 1 residue before the end of the CDR3; the remainder is reconstructed from the germline J gene. The chain has TRBV26 and TRBJ2-4, with 12 bases identical to TRBD1. The length of the CDR3 is 17 residues. Germline lookup yields CDR1 KGHPV and CDR2 FQNQEV (reference sequence). Trimming at V came to 4 bases and at J to 3 bases, leaving 8 bases not matched to a gene. The part of the CDR3 DNA that was read is TGTGCCAGCAGTCCACCGGGACAGGGGGCGGGGCAAAACACCTTGTAC. As protein: CASSPPGQGAGQNTLY. The CDR3 reads in full as CASSPPGQGAGQNTLYF.

This clone has a handful of counts. Gene names and germline match the mouse. The read terminates 1 residue before the CDR3 end, so the remaining end is supplied by the germline J gene. The chain joins TRBV2 to TRBJ1-3; D uncertain. The CDR3 sequence is 14 residues long. The germline V gene encodes CDR1 LGHNA and CDR2 YSYQKL. The V and J ends lost 0 bases and 0 bases respectively, with 3 bases between them. CDR3 bases read: TGTGCCAGCAGCCAAGAAGATTCTGGAAATACGCTCTAT. Protein: CASSQEDSGNTLY. The CDR3 in its entirety is CASSQEDSGNTLYF.

To note about this clone: Gene and germline names: mouse. The CDR3 end lies 1 residue beyond the end of the read and is filled in from the germline J gene. The J gene is TRBJ2-7, the V gene TRBV13-1; TRBD1 might be the D (6 bases). This CDR3 has 14 residues. Germline assignment: CDR1 NSHNY and CDR2 SYGAGN. Trimming pared 3 bases from V and 4 bases from J, leaving 14 bases between. This CDR3 reads CASSAVDRKYEQYF. Incomplete CDR3 DNA: TGTGCCAGCAGTGCGGTCGACAGGAAATATGAACAGTAC.

As to this clone: Gene names refer to mouse genes. The observed sequence ends 1 residue before the CDR3 terminus, with the missing tail filled in from the germline J gene. This chain uses TRBV26 with TRBJ2-5; 7 bases are a match to TRBD1. V was clipped by 4 bases and J by 6 bases; unmatched bases: 4. Germline CDR1 reads KGHPV; CDR2 reads FQNQEV (reference sequence). The CDR3 is 13 amino acids. CDR3 DNA, as far as it was read: TGTGCCAGCAGTCAAACAGGGGTTGACACCCAGTAC. Its protein product is CASSQTGVDTQY. In full, the CDR3 is CASSQTGVDTQYF.

About this clone itself: Gene names follow the mouse nomenclature. The read comes to an end 1 residue before the CDR3 does, leaving the germline J gene to fill in the end. The chain recombines TRBV3 with TRBJ1-5, with no clear D. CDR1 and CDR2 from the germline V gene are SNHLY and FYNGKV (reference sequence). The CDR3 totals 16 residues. The V end was cut by 3 bases, the J end by 1 base, with 13 bases between. Here the CDR3 reads CASSFEGGWNNQAPLF. CDR3 bases read: TGTGCCAGCAGCTTTGAGGGCGGGTGGAACAACCAGGCTCCGCTT.

This clone was seen a few times. Gene names are the mouse ones. The sequence runs out 1 residue before the end of the CDR3; the remainder is reconstructed from the germline J gene. The V and J genes are TRBV5 and TRBJ2-7; 7 bases map to TRBD2. V trimming: 0 bases; J trimming: 3 bases; junction bases outside the gene matches: 5. The CDR3 is 15 amino acids. Germline loops: CDR1 LGHNA, CDR2 YNLKQL (reference sequence). CDR3 DNA (partial): TGTGCCAGCAGCCAAGATTTTGGGGGGATCTATGAACAGTAC. It translates to CASSQDFGGIYEQY. The whole CDR3 sequence reads CASSQDFGGIYEQYF.